This record covers a single T cell receptor (beta chain). Its target is unknown. This sample stems from a study of T-cell reconstitution after alpha-beta-depleted transplantation in children. Unique molecular identifiers were incorporated during preparation of the TCRbeta library. One entry per CDR3 protein results from TCRdb running MiXCR on the PCR reads. This table has 490,000 or so distinct CDR3 sequences, about 11% appearing once. Regarding the study as a whole: By about two months after transplant, alpha-beta T cells reportedly arose from several hundred graft clones that had expanded.

This sequence originates from a child younger than 10 with inherited bone marrow failure, due to receive a stem cell transplant. The source material was PBMCs, sampled before TCRalphabeta/CD19-depleted stem cell transplant.

The CDR3 DNA reads as TGTGCCTGGAGTGTTAGCCGCGTCACAGATACGCAGTATTTT. This encodes CAWSVSRVTDTQYF. V and J are TRBV30 and TRBJ2-3; D not certain. The germline V and J ends were trimmed by 0 bases and 2 bases, with 9 bases remaining between them. CDR1 GTSNPN and CDR2 SVGIG come from the germline V gene (reference sequence). There are 14 residues in the CDR3.